These 16 T cell receptor beta chains share one sample of origin, sequenced in a study of Graves' ophthalmopathy and Graves' hyperthyroidism. Researchers took RNA transcripts and amplified TCR beta CDR3 regions from them. HTBI-primed RT-PCR formed the first round, and a multiplex PCR formed the second. Using its own MiXCR run on the multiplex PCR reads, TCRdb lists one record per CDR3 protein. Of about 410,000 distinct CDR3 sequences in the sample, around 19% are singletons; the top ten hold roughly 1.5%. The sample taken for sequencing was peripheral blood. The origin of the receptors is a woman between 18 and 30 years old with Graves' ophthalmopathy.

This clonotype was found many times. This chain uses TRBV6-1 with TRBJ1-5; D uncertain. CDR3 length: 16 residues. V gave up 9 bases and J gave up 3 bases, with 21 bases separating them. Germline CDR1 and CDR2: MNHNS and SASEGT. The CDR3 DNA follows: TGTGCCAGTAAACCAACATTGAAGGCCTCCAATCAGCCCCAGCATTTT. Its protein product is CASKPTLKASNQPQHF.

This clonotype was recorded at least ten times. V and J are TRBV11-2 and TRBJ2-5; a possible D gene is TRBD2 (6 bases). CDR3 length equals 15 residues. The germline gives CDR1 SGHAT, CDR2 FQNNGV. Trimming removed 2 bases from V and 2 bases from J, with 12 bases in between. CDR3 protein: CASSLSEEGQETQYF. The CDR3 coding sequence is TGTGCCAGCAGCTTATCAGAGGAGGGGCAAGAGACCCAGTACTTC.

This clonotype has a handful of counts. V is TRBV7-9 and J is TRBJ1-3; possibly TRBD1 for D (6 bases). Germline V gene data show CDR1 as SEHNR and CDR2 as FQNEAQ (reference sequence). This CDR3 region has 14 residues. The V end lost 3 bases, the J end lost 7 bases, and 13 bases lay between the germline ends. This chain's CDR3 is CASSLMAGVNTIYF. CDR3 in DNA: TGTGCCAGCAGCTTGATGGCAGGGGTTAACACCATATATTTT.

This chain connects TRBV4-1 to TRBJ1-5; TRBD1 agrees at 9 bases. Trimming took 1 base from V and 7 from J; bases not matched to a gene: 11. The CDR3 extends over 17 amino acids. Looked up from germline, CDR1 is MGHRA and CDR2 is YSYEKL. The CDR3 coding sequence is TGCGCCAGCAGCCAAGGCCGACAGGGGGTCTCAGGACAGCCCCAGCATTTT. This translates into CASSQGRQGVSGQPQHF.

This sequence joins TRBV6-1 and TRBJ2-7; D uncertain. V lost 6 bases and J lost 2, with 20 bases in between. CDR1 and CDR2 (germline): MNHNS, SASEGT. This CDR3 has 16 residues. DNA for the CDR3: TGTGCCAGCAGAGACCGCGCGACATTCACTCCCTACGAGCAGTACTTC. Protein sequence: CASRDRATFTPYEQYF.

This clonotype was counted many times. The chain combines TRBV6-1 with TRBJ2-2; D perhaps matches TRBD2 (5 bases). In germline, CDR1 is MNHNS, CDR2 SASEGT. This CDR3 region has 14 residues. Trimming stripped 11 bases from V and 4 bases from J, with 17 bases between. CDR3 amino acids: CAAASGFGTGELFF. For the CDR3, the DNA is TGTGCCGCCGCGTCGGGATTTGGCACCGGGGAGCTGTTTTTT.

This clonotype was seen repeatedly, ten times or more. This chain links TRBV28 with TRBJ1-5; 10 bases align to TRBD1. This CDR3 is built from 18 residues. Unmatched junction bases numbered 12, after V lost 5 bases and J lost 2 bases. The germline V gene encodes CDR1 MDHEN and CDR2 SYDVKM. The CDR3 is CASSPGAGQGLGNQPQHF. The CDR3 DNA reads as TGTGCCAGCAGTCCCGGGGCGGGACAGGGGCTTGGCAATCAGCCCCAGCATTTT.

Ten or more counts support this clonotype. The V gene is TRBV24-1, the J gene TRBJ2-5, with 7 bases fitting TRBD1. The J segment lost 3 bases and the V segment lost 3 bases, leaving 9 bases of the junction unmatched. CDR1 is KGHDR and CDR2 is SFDVKD in the germline V gene. The CDR3 sequence is 16 residues long. CDR3 loop: CATSDPGQRAEETQYF. Written as DNA, the CDR3 is TGTGCCACCAGTGATCCGGGACAGAGGGCTGAAGAGACCCAGTACTTC.

At least ten counts were recorded for this clonotype. This chain links TRBV6-2 or TRBV6-3 with TRBJ2-5; TRBD2 aligns across 8 bases. The CDR3 is made up of 14 amino acids. Germline V CDR1 and CDR2: MNHEY, SVGEGT. Unmatched junction bases numbered 4, after V lost 3 bases and J lost 4 bases. For the CDR3, the DNA is TGTGCCAGCAGTTATTCCGGACTAGCAGAGACCCAGTACTTC. Its protein product is CASSYSGLAETQYF.

The J gene is TRBJ2-5, the V gene TRBV28; 12 nucleotides line up with TRBD2. V was clipped by 8 bases and J by 2 bases; unmatched bases: 3. Germline V lookup: CDR1 MDHEN, CDR2 SYDVKM. The CDR3 contains 14 residues. The CDR3 loop is CASLTSGGQETQYF. The CDR3 coding sequence is TGTGCCAGCTTGACTAGCGGGGGTCAAGAGACCCAGTACTTC.

This clonotype was recorded only once. The chain joins TRBV6-1 to TRBJ2-5, with D tentatively TRBD1 (5 bases). V was cut by 3 bases and J by 5 bases, with 10 bases left in between. CDR3 length: 13 amino acids. The germline CDR1 and CDR2 sequences are MNHNS and SASEGT. CDR3: CASSELGDETQYF. The CDR3 bases are TGTGCCAGCAGTGAGTTAGGGGATGAGACCCAGTACTTC.

This clonotype was detected a few times. The chain links TRBV18 to TRBJ2-7; D is unresolved. The CDR3 is made up of 13 amino acids. Germline V gene data show CDR1 as KGHSH and CDR2 as LQKENI. V was clipped by 5 bases and J by 3 bases, with 11 bases between them. CDR3 amino acids: CASSDEPLYEQYF. The CDR3 nucleotides read TGTGCCAGCTCAGACGAACCCCTCTACGAGCAGTACTTC.

In this sample, this clonotype turned up many times. V is TRBV11-1 and J is TRBJ2-7, with TRBD2 identical over 10 bases. The CDR3 is 15 residues long. Germline assignment: CDR1 SGHAT and CDR2 FQDESV (reference sequence). After removal of 5 bases from V and 2 bases from J, the junction contained 6 bases not matched to a gene. This CDR3 reads CASSPSGRRAYEQYF. The CDR3, as DNA: TGTGCCAGCAGCCCTAGCGGGAGACGAGCCTACGAGCAGTACTTC.

This clonotype was counted at least ten times. The chain uses TRBV6-1 and TRBJ1-1; TRBD1 is a possible D gene (6 bases). The CDR3 has 15 residues. Germline loops: CDR1 MNHNS, CDR2 SASEGT. The V end was cut by 6 bases, the J end by 0 bases, with 14 bases between. CDR3 sequence reads: CASRPGQSMNTEAFF. The CDR3 bases are TGTGCCAGCAGGCCCGGACAGTCCATGAACACTGAAGCTTTCTTT.

This clonotype was detected many times. The chain uses TRBV13 and TRBJ2-5; no clear D. Per germline, CDR1 PRHDT and CDR2 FYEKMQ (reference sequence). V was trimmed by 5 bases and J by 4 bases, leaving 14 bases between them. The CDR3 is made up of 14 amino acids. The CDR3 region has the DNA TGTGCCAGCAGCCCTTTCGGAACAACAGAGACCCAGTACTTC. Translated: CASSPFGTTETQYF.

This clonotype was seen many times. The chain employs TRBV29-1 and TRBJ2-5, with no clear D. The V gene lost 4 bases and the J gene lost 1 base, with 7 bases spanning the gap. The CDR3 runs to 12 residues. The germline V gene has CDR1 SQVTM and CDR2 ANQGSEA. The CDR3 spells CSVGRPQETQYF. The DNA for the CDR3 is TGCAGCGTTGGAAGGCCCCAAGAGACCCAGTACTTC.